This T cell receptor beta chain comes out of a study of T cell repertoires in cytomegalovirus infection. Study as a whole: HLA-B-restricted CMV epitopes that are well studied, plus recently identified HLA-C-restricted ones, were used by the study.

Findings and caveats of the study: Within the response measured ex vivo, HLA-C-restricted CMV-specific TCR beta clonotypes were dominant. Summed frequency of shared TCR beta families picked out CMV carriers who also had the relevant HLA.

As to this clonotype: The antigen is undetermined.

CDR3 length: 12 amino acids. From germline, CDR1 is ENHRY and CDR2 SYGVKD. The germline V and J ends were trimmed by 6 bases and 3 bases, with 9 bases remaining between them. TCRdb redid the calling of the reads with MiXCR, one entry per CDR3 protein. The data hold roughly 120,000 distinct CDR3 sequences, with around 29% observed a single time. The origin of this receptor is a human donor in good health (CMV status not recorded). Some clones in this sample may be carry-over from other donors' samples. Sequencing was performed on CD8+ T cells from cultured PBMCs, taken from culture after CMV antigen stimulation. J is TRBJ2-7 and V is TRBV10-3; D may be TRBD1 (6 bases). The CDR3 DNA reads TGTGCCATCAGGGACAGCCACTACGAGCAGTACTTC. Translating gives CAIRDSHYEQYF.